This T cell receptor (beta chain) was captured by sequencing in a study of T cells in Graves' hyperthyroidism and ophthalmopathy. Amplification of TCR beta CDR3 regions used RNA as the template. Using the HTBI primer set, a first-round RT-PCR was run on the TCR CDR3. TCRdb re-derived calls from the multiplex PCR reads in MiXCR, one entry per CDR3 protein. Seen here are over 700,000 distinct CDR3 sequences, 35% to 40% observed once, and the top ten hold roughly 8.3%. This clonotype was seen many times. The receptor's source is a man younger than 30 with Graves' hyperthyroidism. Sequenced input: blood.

The CDR3 bases are TGCAGTGTTGACGCGGGGGCTGGGGCCAACGTCCTGACTTTC. Its translation: CSVDAGAGANVLTF. The gene calls are TRBV20-1 and TRBJ2-6, with 7 bases identical to TRBD2. The V gene end was trimmed by 7 bases and the J gene end by 2 bases; junction bases not matched to a gene: 5. The CDR3 extends over 14 amino acids. Germline V gene lookup returns CDR1 DFQATT and CDR2 SNEGSKA (reference sequence).